This T cell receptor beta chain comes out of a study of blood T cell repertoires in COVID-19 (dated by TCRdb to about 2020). Describing the broader study: Collaborator samples came from the United States, Italy and Spain and covered acute and convalescent phases of COVID-19. The prospective study material was composed of cDNA or gDNA derived from T cells, B-cell-depleted T cells, or PBMCs. The dataset comprised deeply sampled blood TCRbeta repertoires from subjects exposed to, actively infected with, or recovered from COVID-19. A freely available public database, intended as a resource for researchers studying the immune response to SARS-CoV-2, is where the repertoires were released. The samples were drawn from two sources: the first 160 participants of the ongoing ImmuneRACE study, and 1,254 subjects contributed by 6 global collaborators. Nearly every sample came with metadata listing a de-identified subject ID, COVID-19 status, age in years and sex. HLA class I and class II types, where available, came from metadata supplied by the sample provider rather than from assay-based typing. General study outcomes and caveats: The quantity of clinical and demographic metadata differed by source and by participant and was supplied without curation.

Participants in the prospective study were aged about 18 to 95 years, lived in 24 United States geographic areas, and enrolled through a virtual design. To assign participants to cohorts, the prospective study relied on clinical history that participants themselves reported in a screening survey and a study questionnaire. Recovered participants in ImmuneRACE Cohort 3 were defined by two consecutive negative NP/OP PCR tests, clearance by a healthcare professional, or resolution of symptoms. In the prospective study, mobile phlebotomists collected whole blood, serum and a nasopharyngeal or oropharyngeal swab from each participant. Prospective study participants could optionally give additional blood draws and questionnaires over a roughly two-month period. Blood samples from the prospective study were shipped frozen or at room temperature prior to DNA extraction. Via the germline V gene (reference sequence), CDR1 is SGHAT and CDR2 FQDESV. V gives up 2 bases and J gives up 5 bases, and the segment between their germline ends measures 9 bases. The CDR3 covers 13 residues, taking in both the cysteine and the phenylalanine. Only the CDR3 part of the read is kept: 39 bases, read in frame from the first base.

Details on this clone: Its antigen target is currently unknown. Base qualities are not provided; no much larger clone lies one nucleotide away.

TCRbeta CDR3 regions were amplified from genomic DNA using the immunoSEQ Assay, a bias-controlled multiplex PCR. The published analysis was carried out like this. Nucleated cell counts per sample were estimated from amplification of reference gene primers within the assay. To quantify the absolute abundance of each unique TCRbeta CDR3 rearrangement, sequence reads were collapsed and filtered. Productive Simpson clonality was computed per sample as the square root of Simpson's diversity index over productive rearrangements. TCRdb retrieved this table from immuneACCESS and kept in-frame rearrangements only. Not all clones are present; in checked studies, unresolved V genes account for under half, and no reason is known for the remainder. That table gives V, J and clone size, and the DNA gave D and trimming. This sample gives roughly 290,000 clones in total; 75% to 90% of them show up just once. The top ten clonotypes cover less than 2% of the sample.

Sequencing was carried out using PBMCs or T cells enriched from blood (not recorded which). The rearrangement joined TRBV11-1 to TRBJ1-1, with no confidently assigned D gene. The receptor was derived from a woman aged 40 to 55 who had recovered from COVID-19. The CDR3 protein is CASSLFGSTEAFF. The DNA sequence is TGTGCCAGCAGCTTATTCGGGTCAACTGAAGCTTTCTTT.